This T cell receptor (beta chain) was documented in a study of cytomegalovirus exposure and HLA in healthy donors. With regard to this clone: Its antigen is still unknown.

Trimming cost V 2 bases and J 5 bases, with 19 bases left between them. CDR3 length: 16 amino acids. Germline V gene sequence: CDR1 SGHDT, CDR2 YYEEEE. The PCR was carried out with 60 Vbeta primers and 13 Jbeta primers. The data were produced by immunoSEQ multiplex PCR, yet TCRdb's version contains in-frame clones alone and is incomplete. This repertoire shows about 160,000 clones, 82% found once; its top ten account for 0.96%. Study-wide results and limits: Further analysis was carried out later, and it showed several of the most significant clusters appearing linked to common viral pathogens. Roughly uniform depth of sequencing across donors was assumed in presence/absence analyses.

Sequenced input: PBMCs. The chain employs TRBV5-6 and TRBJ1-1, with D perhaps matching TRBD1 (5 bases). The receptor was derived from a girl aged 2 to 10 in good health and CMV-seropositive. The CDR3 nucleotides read TGTGCCAGCAGCTTCCGTAGGTCTGCGGGGGTGACTGAAGCTTTCTTT. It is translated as CASSFRRSAGVTEAFF.